The following is a T cell receptor (beta chain) sequence with its context. These data come from a study of blood T cell repertoires in COVID-19. Across the study: COVID-19 samples collected from the United States, Italy and Spain covered acute and convalescent phases. PBMCs, B-cell-depleted T cells, or T cells were the source of the cDNA or gDNA that made up the material.

Germline CDR1 and CDR2: SGHVS and FQNEAQ. The ends lost 2 bases at V and 8 bases at J; junction bases unmatched: 11. This CDR3 contains 16 residues. In the original workflow: Amplification from reference gene primers served as the basis for estimated nucleated cell counts. This table comes from immunoSEQ multiplex PCR, and its TCRdb copy is limited to in-frame clones, with some not included. V, J and clone size reflect that table, while D and trimming were determined from the DNA. The sample yields about 230,000 clones, roughly 84% seen once. This receptor was identified in a man in his forties with acute or convalescent COVID-19. This chain joins TRBV7-8 and TRBJ2-1; TRBD1 agrees at 8 bases. Sequenced material: peripheral blood. The CDR3 nucleotides are TGTGCCAGCAGCTTAAATCCCCGTGGACAGGGCCATGAGCAGTTCTTC. As protein: CASSLNPRGQGHEQFF.